The T cell receptor (beta chain) described here comes from a study of molecular identifiers for immune sequencing clone quantification. The CDR3 is 14 amino acids. Germline V gene lookup returns CDR1 MNHEY and CDR2 SMNVEV (reference sequence). V was cut by 3 bases and J by 6 bases, with 15 bases left in between. For bulk TCR libraries, previously described methods and listed TCR primers were used. In TCRdb, the PCR reads were re-called with MiXCR into one record per CDR3 protein. The data hold fewer than 350,000 distinct CDR3 sequences, with about 21% observed a single time. This clonotype has a count of ten or more. The antigen is not known. The study's findings and limits: Among effectors, clones above 20 RNA copies held over 99% of molecules; among naive cells, under 1%.

Naive CD8 libraries used about 18,000 to 1,100,000 sorted cells and 10%, 30% or 50% RNA. The chain combines TRBV27 with TRBJ2-7; no definite D call. This clonotype was obtained from a human donor in good health. Some libraries in this study had Jurkat cell RNA spiked in. The sample comprised naive CD8+ T cells from blood, with Jurkat cell RNA spiked in. Subset here: FACS-sorted CD8+CD4-CCR7+CD45RA+ naive T cells. The CDR3 DNA reads as TGTGCCAGCAGTTTTTTAGGAACCCGCTTCGAGCAGTACTTC. Amino acid sequence: CASSFLGTRFEQYF.